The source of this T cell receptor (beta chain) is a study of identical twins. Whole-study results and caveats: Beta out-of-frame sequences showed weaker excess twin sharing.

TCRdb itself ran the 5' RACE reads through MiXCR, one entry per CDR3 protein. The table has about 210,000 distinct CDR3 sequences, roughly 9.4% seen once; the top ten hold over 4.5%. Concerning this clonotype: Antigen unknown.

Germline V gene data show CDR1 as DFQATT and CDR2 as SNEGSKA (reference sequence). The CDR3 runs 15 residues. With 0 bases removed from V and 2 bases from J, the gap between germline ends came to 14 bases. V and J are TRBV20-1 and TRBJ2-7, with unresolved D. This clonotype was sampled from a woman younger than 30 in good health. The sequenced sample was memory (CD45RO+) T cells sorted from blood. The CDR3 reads CSARDLVYPTYEQYF. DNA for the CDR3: TGCAGTGCTAGAGATCTGGTCTACCCCACCTACGAGCAGTACTTC.